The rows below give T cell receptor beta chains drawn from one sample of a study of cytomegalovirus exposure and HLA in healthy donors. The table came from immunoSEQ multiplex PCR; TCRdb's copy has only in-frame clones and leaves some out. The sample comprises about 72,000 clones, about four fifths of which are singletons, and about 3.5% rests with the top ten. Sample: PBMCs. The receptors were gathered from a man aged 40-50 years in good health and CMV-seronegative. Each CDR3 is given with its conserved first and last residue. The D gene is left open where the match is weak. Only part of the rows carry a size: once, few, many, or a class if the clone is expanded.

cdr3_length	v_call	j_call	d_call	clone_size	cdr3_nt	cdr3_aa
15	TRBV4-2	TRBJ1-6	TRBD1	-	TGTGCCAGCAGCCAAGGGGACAGCTATAATTCACCCCTCCACTTT	CASSQGDSYNSPLHF
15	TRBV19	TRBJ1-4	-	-	TGTGCCAGTAGTATAGAGCGGACTAGAGGCGAAAAACTGTTTTTT	CASSIERTRGEKLFF
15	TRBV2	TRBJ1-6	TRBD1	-	TGTGCCAGCAGTGAAGATGTGACAGGGTATTCACCCCTCCACTTT	CASSEDVTGYSPLHF
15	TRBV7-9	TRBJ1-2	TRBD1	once	TGTGCCAGCAGCTTGGCCCGAGACAGGGACTATGGCTACACCTTC	CASSLARDRDYGYTF
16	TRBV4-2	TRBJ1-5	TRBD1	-	TGTGCCAGCAGCCAAGAACCGGGACAGGGGATTCAGCCCCAGCATTTT	CASSQEPGQGIQPQHF
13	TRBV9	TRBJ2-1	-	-	TGTGCCAGCAGCGTACAGGGAATCAATGAGCAGTTCTTC	CASSVQGINEQFF
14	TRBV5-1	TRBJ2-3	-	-	TGCGCCAGCAGCAGACAGTCACGCACAGATACGCAGTATTTT	CASSRQSRTDTQYF
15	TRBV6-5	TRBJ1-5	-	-	TGTGCCAGCAGTTATTTTGCAGGGGGCAATCAGCCCCAGCATTTT	CASSYFAGGNQPQHF
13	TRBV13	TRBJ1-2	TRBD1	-	TGTGCCAGCAGCTCGCCAGGGGGTCGTGGCTACACCTTC	CASSSPGGRGYTF
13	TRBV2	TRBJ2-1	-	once	TGTGCCAGCAGCGAGGCAGGGCTAGATGAGCAGTTCTTC	CASSEAGLDEQFF
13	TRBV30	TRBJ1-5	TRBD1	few	TGTGCCTGCCAAACAGGGGGCAGCCAGCCCCAGCATTTT	CACQTGGSQPQHF
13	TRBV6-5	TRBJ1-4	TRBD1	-	TGTGCCAGCAGGTGGACAGGGTTTGAAAAACTGTTTTTT	CASRWTGFEKLFF
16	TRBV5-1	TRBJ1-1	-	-	TGCGCCAGCAGCCCCATAGCGGGCGTACTGAACACTGAAGCTTTCTTT	CASSPIAGVLNTEAFF
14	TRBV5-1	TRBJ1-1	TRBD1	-	TGCGCCAGCAGCTTTAGACAGGGTAGCACTGAAGCTTTCTTT	CASSFRQGSTEAFF
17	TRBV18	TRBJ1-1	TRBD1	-	TGTGCCAGCTCACCTACCGTGAGTTCGACAGGGGACACTGAAGCTTTCTTT	CASSPTVSSTGDTEAFF
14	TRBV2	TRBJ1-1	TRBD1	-	TGTGCCAGCAGGGCCAGGACAGGGTCCCCTGAAGCTTTCTTT	CASRARTGSPEAFF
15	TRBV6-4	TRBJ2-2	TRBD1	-	TGTGCCAGCAGCCGACAGGGAGTGGACACCGGGGAGCTGTTTTTT	CASSRQGVDTGELFF
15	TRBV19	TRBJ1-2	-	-	TGTGCCAGTAGTATAAATCTCGGGTACGACGGTGGCTACACCTTC	CASSINLGYDGGYTF
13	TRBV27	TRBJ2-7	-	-	TGTGCCAGCAGTTTATTCAGGGAGGCCGAGCAGTACTTC	CASSLFREAEQYF
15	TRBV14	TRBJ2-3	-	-	TGTGCCAGCAGCCAGCTTGGCTTGAGCACAGATACGCAGTATTTT	CASSQLGLSTDTQYF
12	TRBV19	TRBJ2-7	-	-	TGTGCCAGTAGTATCGAGGGTTACGAGCAGTACTTC	CASSIEGYEQYF
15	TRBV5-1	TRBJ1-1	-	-	TGCGCCAGCAGCTTGGCCGAGGGGGGGCCCCCTGAAGCTTTCTTT	CASSLAEGGPPEAFF
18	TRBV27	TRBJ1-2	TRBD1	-	TGTGCCAGCAGCTCCCGATCTCTCCGGGACAGGGTTGATTATGGCTACACCTTC	CASSSRSLRDRVDYGYTF
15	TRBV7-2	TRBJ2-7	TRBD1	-	TGTGCCAGCAGCCCGGACAGGGGTTCAGCCTACGAGCAGTACTTC	CASSPDRGSAYEQYF
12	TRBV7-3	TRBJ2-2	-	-	TGTGCCAGCGGCGGCGGGCTCGGGGAGCTGTTTTTT	CASGGGLGELFF
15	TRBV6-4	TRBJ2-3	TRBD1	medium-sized	TGTGCCAGCAGTGACTCGACAGGGGGCGCAGATACGCAGTATTTT	CASSDSTGGADTQYF
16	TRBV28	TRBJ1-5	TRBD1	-	TGTGCCAGCAGTTCCTGGGACAGAAAGCGCAATCAGCCCCAGCATTTT	CASSSWDRKRNQPQHF
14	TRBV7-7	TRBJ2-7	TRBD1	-	TGTGCTAGCAGCCCGGGACAGGGGCTTTACGAGCAGTACTTC	CASSPGQGLYEQYF
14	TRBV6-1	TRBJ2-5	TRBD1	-	TGTGCCAGTAGACAGGGAGTACGACAAGAGACCCAGTACTTC	CASRQGVRQETQYF
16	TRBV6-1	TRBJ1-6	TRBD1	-	TGTGCCAGCAGTGGGGACAGGGGGAACTATAATTCACCCCTCCACTTT	CASSGDRGNYNSPLHF
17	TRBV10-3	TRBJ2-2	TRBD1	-	TGTGCCATCAGGGACAGGGACGAATTCGCGAACACCGGGGAGCTGTTTTTT	CAIRDRDEFANTGELFF
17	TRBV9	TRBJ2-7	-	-	TGTGCCAGCAGCGTAGACCCCGCGGGACAGTTAGCCTACGAGCAGTACTTC	CASSVDPAGQLAYEQYF
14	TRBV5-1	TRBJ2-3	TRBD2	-	TGCGCCAGCAGCTCTGGGACTAGGCGGGATACGCAGTATTTT	CASSSGTRRDTQYF
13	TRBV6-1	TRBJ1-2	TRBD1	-	TGTGCCAGCAGTGAAAGGGACAGTTATGGCTACCCCTTC	CASSERDSYGYPF
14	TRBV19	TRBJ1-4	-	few	TGTGCCAGTAGTATCGGAAACAGTAATGAAAAACTGTTTTTT	CASSIGNSNEKLFF
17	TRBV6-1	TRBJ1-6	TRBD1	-	TGTGCCAGCAGAGAAACTCCGGGACAGGGGTGGAATTCACCCCTCCACTTT	CASRETPGQGWNSPLHF
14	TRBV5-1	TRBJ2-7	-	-	TGCGCCAGCAGCTCGGACACCATGAGCTACGAGCAGTACTTC	CASSSDTMSYEQYF
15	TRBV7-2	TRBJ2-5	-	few	TGTGCCAGCAGCTCCCGATGGGGGGTTCAAGAGACCCAGTACTTC	CASSSRWGVQETQYF
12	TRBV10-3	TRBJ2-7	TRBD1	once	TGTGCCATCAGGGGACAGGGCTACGAGCAGTACTTC	CAIRGQGYEQYF
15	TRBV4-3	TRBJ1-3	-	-	TGCGCCAGCAGCCAAGTATCACAGCCTGGAAACACCATATATTTT	CASSQVSQPGNTIYF
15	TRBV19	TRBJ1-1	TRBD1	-	TGTGCCAGTAGGTGGGCAGGGGGCGTTAGTTCTGAAGCTTTCTTT	CASRWAGGVSSEAFF
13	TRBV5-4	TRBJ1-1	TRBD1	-	TGTGCCAGCGCGGGACAGTTGAACACTGAAGCTTTCTTT	CASAGQLNTEAFF
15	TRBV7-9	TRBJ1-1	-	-	TGTGCCAGCAGCTTCGCGGGGGCGGGGGAGACTGAAGCTTTCTTT	CASSFAGAGETEAFF
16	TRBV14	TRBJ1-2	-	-	TGTGCCAGCAGCCTCCCGAGGGCCAGGGACTACTATGGCTACACCTTC	CASSLPRARDYYGYTF
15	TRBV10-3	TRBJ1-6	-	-	TGTGCCATCAGTGAGTCAGAAGGGGGGGGTTCACCCCTCCACTTT	CAISESEGGGSPLHF
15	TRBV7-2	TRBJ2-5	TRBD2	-	TGTGCCAGCAGCAGAATAGCGGGGGGTGATGAGACCCAGTACTTC	CASSRIAGGDETQYF
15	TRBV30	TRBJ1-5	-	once	TGTGCCTGGAGTGCCCCCTGGACAACTAATCAGCCCCAGCATTTT	CAWSAPWTTNQPQHF
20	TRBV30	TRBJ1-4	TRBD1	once	TGTGCCTGGAGTGTATCCCCGGGACAGGGAAGGGTTGTTAGGAATGAAAAACTGTTTTTT	CAWSVSPGQGRVVRNEKLFF
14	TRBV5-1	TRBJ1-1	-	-	TGCGCCAGCAGCTTGGATTTGCCTGGCGACATGGCTTTCTTT	CASSLDLPGDMAFF
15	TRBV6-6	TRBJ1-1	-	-	TGTGCCACCGAAAGAACACAGAAGCAGGGCACTGAAGCTTTCTTT	CATERTQKQGTEAFF
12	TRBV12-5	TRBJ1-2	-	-	TGTGCTAGTGGTTTATCAGGGATTTACTACACCTTC	CASGLSGIYYTF
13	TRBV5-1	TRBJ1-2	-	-	TGCGCCAGCAGCCTTCAAGCAGGGGCTGGCTACACCTTC	CASSLQAGAGYTF
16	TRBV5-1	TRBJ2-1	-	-	TGCGCCAGCAGCTTCCTGACAGGTTCTTTTGACAATGAGCAGTTCTTC	CASSFLTGSFDNEQFF
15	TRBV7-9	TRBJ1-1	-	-	TGTGCCAGCAGCTTAGCGCCACTACCGAACACTGAAGCTTTCTTT	CASSLAPLPNTEAFF
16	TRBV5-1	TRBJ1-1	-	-	TGCGCCAGCAGCTTGCGAGGGATATTGCAGAACACTGAAGCTTTCTTT	CASSLRGILQNTEAFF